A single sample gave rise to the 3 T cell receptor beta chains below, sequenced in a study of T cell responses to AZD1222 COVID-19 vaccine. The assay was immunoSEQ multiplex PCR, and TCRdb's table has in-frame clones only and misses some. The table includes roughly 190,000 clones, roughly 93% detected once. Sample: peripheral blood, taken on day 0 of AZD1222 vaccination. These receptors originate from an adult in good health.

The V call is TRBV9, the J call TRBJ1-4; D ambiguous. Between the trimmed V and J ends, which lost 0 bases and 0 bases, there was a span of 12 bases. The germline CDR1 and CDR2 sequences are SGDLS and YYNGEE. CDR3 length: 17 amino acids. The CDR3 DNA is TGTGCCAGCAGCGTAGATCCCTCTGGCTCAACTAATGAAAAACTGTTTTTT. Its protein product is CASSVDPSGSTNEKLFF. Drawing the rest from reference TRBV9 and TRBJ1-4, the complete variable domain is DSGVTQTPKHLITATGQRVTLRCSPRSGDLSVYWYQQSLDQGLQFLIQYYNGEERAKGNILERFSAQQFPDLHSELNLSSLELGDSALYFCASSVDPSGSTNEKLFFGSGTQLSVL.

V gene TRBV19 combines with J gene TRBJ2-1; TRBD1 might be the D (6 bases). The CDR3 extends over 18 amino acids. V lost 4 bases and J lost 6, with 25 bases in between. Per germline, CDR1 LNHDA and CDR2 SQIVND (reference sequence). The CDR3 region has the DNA TGTGCCAGTAGTAAAGGGTCCTACACAGGGACGTCTCTCAATGAGCAGTTCTTC. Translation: CASSKGSYTGTSLNEQFF.

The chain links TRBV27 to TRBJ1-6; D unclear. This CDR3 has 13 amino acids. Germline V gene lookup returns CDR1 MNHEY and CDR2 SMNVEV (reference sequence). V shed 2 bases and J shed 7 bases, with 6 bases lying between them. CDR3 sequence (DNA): TGTGCCAGCAGTTTACAGGACAATTCACCCCTCCACTTT. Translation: CASSLQDNSPLHF.